This TCR beta chain was captured by sequencing in a study of human T cells and chemical hapten exposure. TCRdb fed the RACE reads into MiXCR, producing one record per CDR3 protein. Among under 75,000 distinct CDR3 sequences listed, over 8.5% were seen once. The CDR3 contains 10 residues. CDR1 SNHLY and CDR2 FYNNEI come from the germline V gene. V gave up 6 bases and J gave up 3 bases, with 2 bases separating them. Concerning this clonotype: Its specificity is not known.

Stated time point: patch test 3, about 24 weeks after DPC sensitization. Treatment noted: therapeutic diphenylcyclopropenone sensitization with weekly scalp DPC. Researchers sampled blood before each patch test went on. Broader study findings: Controls formed significantly fewer large CDR3 similarity clusters than expanded TCRs did.

The origin of this receptor is a woman aged 45-65 years with alopecia areata. Some clones in this sample may be carry-over from other donors' samples. The V and J genes are TRBV2 and TRBJ1-1; D is uncertain. Specimen: whole blood, collected in connection with sensitization to the hapten diphenylcyclopropenone (DPC). Written as DNA, the CDR3 is TGTGCCAGCAGATACACTGAAGCTTTCTTT. It codes for CASRYTEAFF.